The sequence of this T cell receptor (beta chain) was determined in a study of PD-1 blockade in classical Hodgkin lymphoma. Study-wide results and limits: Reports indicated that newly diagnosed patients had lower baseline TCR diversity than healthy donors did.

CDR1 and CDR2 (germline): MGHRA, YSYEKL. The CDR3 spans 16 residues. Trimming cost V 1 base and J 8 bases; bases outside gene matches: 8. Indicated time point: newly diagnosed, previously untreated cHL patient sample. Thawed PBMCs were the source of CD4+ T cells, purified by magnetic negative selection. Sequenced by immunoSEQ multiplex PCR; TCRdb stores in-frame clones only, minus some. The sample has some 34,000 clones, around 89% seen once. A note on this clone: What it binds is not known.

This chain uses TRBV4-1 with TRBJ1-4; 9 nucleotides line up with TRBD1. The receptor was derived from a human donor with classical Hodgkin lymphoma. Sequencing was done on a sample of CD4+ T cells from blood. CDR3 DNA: TGCGCCAGCAGCCAAGCGACACAGGGGGCGAGAGAAAAACTGTTTTTT. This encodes CASSQATQGAREKLFF.